This paragraph reports one TCR beta chain. The data stem from a study of shared clonotypes between healthy human individuals. CDR1 is WNHNN and CDR2 is SYGVQD in the germline V gene (reference sequence). This CDR3 comprises 14 residues. V shed 5 bases and J shed 2 bases, with 11 bases lying between them. TCRdb's copy holds only in-frame clones and misses some; the assay was immunoSEQ multiplex PCR. Here the sample spans 2 million to 2.5 million clones, approximately 93% being singletons. The chain joins TRBV10-1 to TRBJ2-3; TRBD2 might be the D (5 bases). Sequencing used naive CD4+ T cells from PBMCs. Subset specified: CD45RA+ positively selected. The TCR was taken from a young man in good health. Some clones in this sample may be carry-over from other donors' samples. The CDR3 sequence: CASSRLRDTDTQYF. As DNA, the CDR3 is TGCGCCAGCAGTCGACTGAGGGACACAGATACGCAGTATTTT.